The sequence of this T cell receptor beta chain was determined in a study of neurological immune-mediated disorders. Overall study results and limits: There were no CDR3 amino acid sequences shared by expanded clones across subjects, a result suggesting private repertoires in all groups. The greatest TCR clonal expansion appeared in HTLV-1-associated myelopathy and the smallest, falling below healthy controls, in multiple sclerosis.

The CDR3 contains 15 residues. The germline V gene encodes CDR1 SGHRS and CDR2 YFSETQ. V lost 2 bases and J lost 2, with 14 bases in between. The time point is: technical triplicate 1. Sorted libraries came from roughly 1 million CD4+ or CD8+ T cells. TCRdb recomputed calls from the 5' RACE reads with MiXCR, one row per CDR3 protein. The sample yields 25,000 or so distinct CDR3 sequences, over 10% seen once. This clonotype was counted ten times or more. Its cognate antigen is unknown. Material: CD4+ T cells from blood. The receptor comes from a female donor with HTLV-1-associated myelopathy (HAM/TSP). The rearrangement links TRBV5-1 to TRBJ2-7; D is possibly TRBD1 (6 bases). The CDR3 region has the DNA TGCGCCAGCAGCTTCGGGGTGGCAGGGGCCTACGAGCAGTACTTC. Translating gives CASSFGVAGAYEQYF. The variable domain in full, completed from reference TRBV5-1 and TRBJ2-7, reads KAGVTQTPRYLIKTRGQQVTLSCSPISGHRSVSWYQQTPGQGLQFLFEYFSETQRNKGNFPGRFSGRQFSNSRSEMNVSTLELGDSALYLCASSFGVAGAYEQYFGPGTRLTVT.